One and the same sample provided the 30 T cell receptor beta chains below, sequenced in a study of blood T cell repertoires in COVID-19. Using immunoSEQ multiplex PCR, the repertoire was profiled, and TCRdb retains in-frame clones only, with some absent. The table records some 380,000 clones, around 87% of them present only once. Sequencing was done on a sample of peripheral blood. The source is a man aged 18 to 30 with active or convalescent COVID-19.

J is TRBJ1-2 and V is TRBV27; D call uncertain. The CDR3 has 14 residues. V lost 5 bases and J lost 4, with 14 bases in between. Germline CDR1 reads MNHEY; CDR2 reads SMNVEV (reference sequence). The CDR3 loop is CASSPYSAAYGYTF. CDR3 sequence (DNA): TGTGCCAGCAGTCCCTACTCCGCTGCCTATGGCTACACCTTC.

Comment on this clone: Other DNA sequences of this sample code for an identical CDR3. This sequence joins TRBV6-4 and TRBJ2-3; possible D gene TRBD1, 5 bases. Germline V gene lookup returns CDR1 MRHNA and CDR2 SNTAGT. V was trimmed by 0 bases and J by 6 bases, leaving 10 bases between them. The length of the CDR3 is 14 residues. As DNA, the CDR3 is TGTGCCAGCAGTGACTCCCAGGGTGCGGATACGCAGTATTTT. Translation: CASSDSQGADTQYF.

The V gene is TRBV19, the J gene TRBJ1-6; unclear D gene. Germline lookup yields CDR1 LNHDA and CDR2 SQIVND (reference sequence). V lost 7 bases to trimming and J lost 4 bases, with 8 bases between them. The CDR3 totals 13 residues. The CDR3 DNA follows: TGTGCCAGTACCGACATTTATAATTCACCCCTCCACTTT. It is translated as CASTDIYNSPLHF.

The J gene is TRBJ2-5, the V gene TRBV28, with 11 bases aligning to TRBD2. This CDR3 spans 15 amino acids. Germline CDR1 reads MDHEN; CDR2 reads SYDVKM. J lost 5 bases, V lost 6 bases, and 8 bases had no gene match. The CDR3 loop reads CASRADLAGGETQYF. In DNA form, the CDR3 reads TGTGCCAGCAGGGCTGACCTAGCGGGAGGTGAGACCCAGTACTTC.

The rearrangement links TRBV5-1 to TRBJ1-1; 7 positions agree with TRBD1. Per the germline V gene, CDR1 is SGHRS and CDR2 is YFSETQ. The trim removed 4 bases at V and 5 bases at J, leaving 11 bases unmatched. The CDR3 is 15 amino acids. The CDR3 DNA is TGCGCCAGCAGCCCAAACACAGGGGTAGGAACTGAAGCTTTCTTT. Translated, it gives CASSPNTGVGTEAFF.

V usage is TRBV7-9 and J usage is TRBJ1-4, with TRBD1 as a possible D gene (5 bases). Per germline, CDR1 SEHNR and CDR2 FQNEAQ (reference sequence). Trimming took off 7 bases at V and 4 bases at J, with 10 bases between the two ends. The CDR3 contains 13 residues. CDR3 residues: CASIWGVNEKLFF. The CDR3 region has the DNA TGTGCCAGCATTTGGGGGGTTAATGAAAAACTGTTTTTT.

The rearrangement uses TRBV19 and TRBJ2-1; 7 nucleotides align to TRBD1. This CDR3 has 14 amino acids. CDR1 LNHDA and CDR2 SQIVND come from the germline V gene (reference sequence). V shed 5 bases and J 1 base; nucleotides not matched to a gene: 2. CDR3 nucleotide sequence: TGTGCCAGTAGTGTACAGGGGTCCTACAATGAGCAGTTCTTC. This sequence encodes CASSVQGSYNEQFF.

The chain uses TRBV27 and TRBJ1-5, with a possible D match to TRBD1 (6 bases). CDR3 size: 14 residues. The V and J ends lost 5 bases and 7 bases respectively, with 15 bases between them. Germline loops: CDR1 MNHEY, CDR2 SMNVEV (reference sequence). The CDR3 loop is CASSPKQGRQPQHF. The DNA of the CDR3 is TGTGCCAGCAGTCCGAAACAGGGAAGGCAGCCCCAGCATTTT.

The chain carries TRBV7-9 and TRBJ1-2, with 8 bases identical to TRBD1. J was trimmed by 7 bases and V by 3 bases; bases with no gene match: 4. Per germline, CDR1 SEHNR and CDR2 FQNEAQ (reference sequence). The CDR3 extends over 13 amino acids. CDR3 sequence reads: CASSFQGAPGYTF. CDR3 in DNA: TGTGCCAGCAGCTTTCAGGGGGCACCTGGCTACACCTTC.

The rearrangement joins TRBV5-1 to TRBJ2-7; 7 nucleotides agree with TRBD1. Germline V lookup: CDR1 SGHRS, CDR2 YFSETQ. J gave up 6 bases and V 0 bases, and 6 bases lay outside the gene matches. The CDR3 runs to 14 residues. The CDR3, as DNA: TGCGCCAGCAGCTTGGTTACAGGGGCACGCGAGCAGTACTTC. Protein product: CASSLVTGAREQYF.

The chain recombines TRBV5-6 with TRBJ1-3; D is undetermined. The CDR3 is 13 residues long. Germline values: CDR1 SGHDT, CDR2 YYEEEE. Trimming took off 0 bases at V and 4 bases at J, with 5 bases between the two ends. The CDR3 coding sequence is TGTGCCAGCAGCTTGGTGCGGGGAAACACCATATATTTT. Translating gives CASSLVRGNTIYF.

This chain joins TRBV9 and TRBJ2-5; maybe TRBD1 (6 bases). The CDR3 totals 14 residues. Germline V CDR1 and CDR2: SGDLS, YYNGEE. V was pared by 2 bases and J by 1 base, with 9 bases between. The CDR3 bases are TGTGCCAGCAGCGTTCGAGGGGGCCAAGAGACCCAGTACTTC. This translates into CASSVRGGQETQYF.

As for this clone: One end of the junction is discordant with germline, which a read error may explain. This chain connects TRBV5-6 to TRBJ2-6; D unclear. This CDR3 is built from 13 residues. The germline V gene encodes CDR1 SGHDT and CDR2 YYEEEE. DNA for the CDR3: TGTGCCAGCAGCTTGTCTGAGGCCAACGTGCTGACTTTC. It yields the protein CASSLSEANVLTF. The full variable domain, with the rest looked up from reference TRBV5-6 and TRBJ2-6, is DAGVTQSPTHLIKTRGQQVTLRCSPKSGHDTVSWYQQALGQGPQFIFQYYEEEERQRGNFPDRFSGHQFPNYSSELNVNALLLGDSALYLCASSLSEANVLTFGAGSRLTVL.

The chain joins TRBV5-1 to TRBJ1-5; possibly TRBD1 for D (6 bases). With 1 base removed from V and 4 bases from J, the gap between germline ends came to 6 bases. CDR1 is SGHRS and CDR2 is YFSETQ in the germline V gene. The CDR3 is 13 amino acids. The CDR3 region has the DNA TGCGCCAGCAGCTTGACAGGGAATCAGCCCCAGCATTTT. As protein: CASSLTGNQPQHF.

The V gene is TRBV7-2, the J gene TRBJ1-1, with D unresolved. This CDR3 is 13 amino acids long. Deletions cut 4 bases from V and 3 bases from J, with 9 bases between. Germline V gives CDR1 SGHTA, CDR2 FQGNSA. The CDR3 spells CASSSQRHTEAFF. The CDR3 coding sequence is TGTGCCAGCAGCTCCCAGCGTCACACTGAAGCTTTCTTT. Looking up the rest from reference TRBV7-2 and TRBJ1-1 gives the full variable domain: GAGVSQSPSNKVTEKGKDVELRCDPISGHTALYWYRQSLGQGLEFLIYFQGNSAPDKSGLPSDRFSAERTGGSVSTLTIQRTQQEDSAVYLCASSSQRHTEAFFGQGTRLTVV.

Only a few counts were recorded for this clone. The CDR3 nucleotides read TGTGCCAGTAGGGAGTCGGCAGGGAAGGAGACCCAGTACTTC. The encoded protein is CASRESAGKETQYF. V usage is TRBV19 and J usage is TRBJ2-5, with a weak D call TRBD1 (5 bases). CDR1 is LNHDA, CDR2 SQIVND, per germline (reference sequence). The CDR3 spans 14 residues. With 6 bases removed from V and 5 bases from J, the gap between germline ends came to 16 bases.

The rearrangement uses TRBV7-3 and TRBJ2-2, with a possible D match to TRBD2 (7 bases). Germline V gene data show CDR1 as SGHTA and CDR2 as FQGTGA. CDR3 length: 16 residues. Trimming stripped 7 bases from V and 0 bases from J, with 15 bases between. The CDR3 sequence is CASTLGGPTNTGELFF. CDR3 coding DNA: TGTGCCAGCACCCTGGGGGGGCCCACGAACACCGGGGAGCTGTTTTTT.

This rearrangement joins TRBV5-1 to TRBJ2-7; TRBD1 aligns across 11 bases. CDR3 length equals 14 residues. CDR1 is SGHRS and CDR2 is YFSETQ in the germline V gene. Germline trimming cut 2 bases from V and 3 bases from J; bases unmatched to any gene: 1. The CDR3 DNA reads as TGCGCCAGCAGCTTCGGGACAGGGGGCTACGAGCAGTACTTC. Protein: CASSFGTGGYEQYF.

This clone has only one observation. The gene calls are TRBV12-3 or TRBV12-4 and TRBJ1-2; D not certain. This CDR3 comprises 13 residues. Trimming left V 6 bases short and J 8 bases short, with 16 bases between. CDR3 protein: CASSDLPSGGYTF. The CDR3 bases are TGTGCCAGCAGCGATTTACCCTCCGGGGGCTACACCTTC.

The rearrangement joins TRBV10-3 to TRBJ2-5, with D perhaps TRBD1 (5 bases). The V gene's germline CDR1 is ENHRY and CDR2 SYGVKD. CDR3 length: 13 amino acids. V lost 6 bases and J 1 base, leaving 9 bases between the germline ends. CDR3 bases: TGTGCCATCAGCCCTGGGGCCCAAGAGACCCAGTACTTC. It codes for CAISPGAQETQYF.

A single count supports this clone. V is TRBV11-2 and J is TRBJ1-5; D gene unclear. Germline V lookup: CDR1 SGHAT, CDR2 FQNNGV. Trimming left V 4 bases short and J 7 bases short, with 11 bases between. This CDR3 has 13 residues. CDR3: CASSSTPEQPQHF. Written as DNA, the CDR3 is TGTGCCAGCAGCTCCACCCCCGAGCAGCCCCAGCATTTT.

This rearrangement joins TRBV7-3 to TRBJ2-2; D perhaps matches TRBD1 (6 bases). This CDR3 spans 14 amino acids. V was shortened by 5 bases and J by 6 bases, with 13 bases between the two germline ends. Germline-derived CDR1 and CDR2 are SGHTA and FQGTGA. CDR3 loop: CASSSQGRAGELFF. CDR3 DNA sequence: TGTGCCAGCAGCAGCCAGGGGCGGGCCGGGGAGCTGTTTTTT.

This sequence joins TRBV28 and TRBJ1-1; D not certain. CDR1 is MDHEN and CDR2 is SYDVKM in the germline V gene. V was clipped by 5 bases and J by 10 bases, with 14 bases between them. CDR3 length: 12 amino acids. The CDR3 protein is CASSPERQGAFF. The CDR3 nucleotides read TGTGCCAGCAGTCCAGAGAGACAAGGAGCTTTCTTT.

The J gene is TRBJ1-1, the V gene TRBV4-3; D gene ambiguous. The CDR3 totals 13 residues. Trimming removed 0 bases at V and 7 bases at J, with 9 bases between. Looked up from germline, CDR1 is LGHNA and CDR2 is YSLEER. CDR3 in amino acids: CASSQEVSLEAFF. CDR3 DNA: TGCGCCAGCAGCCAAGAGGTCAGTCTTGAAGCTTTCTTT.

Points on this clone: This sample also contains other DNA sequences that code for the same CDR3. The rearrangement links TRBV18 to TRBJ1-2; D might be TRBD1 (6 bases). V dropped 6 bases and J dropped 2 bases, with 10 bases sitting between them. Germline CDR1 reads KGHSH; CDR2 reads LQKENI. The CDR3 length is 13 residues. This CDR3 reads CASSPGQNYGYTF. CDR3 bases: TGTGCCAGCTCCCCCGGACAGAACTATGGCTACACCTTC.

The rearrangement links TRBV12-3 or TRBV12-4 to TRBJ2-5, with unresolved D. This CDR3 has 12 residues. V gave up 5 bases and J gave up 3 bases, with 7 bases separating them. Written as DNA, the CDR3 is TGTGCCAGCAGTGTAACAAAAGAGACCCAGTACTTC. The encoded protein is CASSVTKETQYF.

CDR3 protein: CASSLAGQGGYF. CDR3 nucleotide sequence: TGTGCCAGCAGCTTAGCGGGCCAGGGCGGGTACTTC. The chain employs TRBV7-8 and TRBJ2-7, with D perhaps matching TRBD1 (5 bases). Per the germline V gene, CDR1 is SGHVS and CDR2 is FQNEAQ. V was trimmed by 0 bases and J by 12 bases, leaving 12 bases between them. The CDR3 contains 12 residues. Full variable domain (missing parts from reference TRBV7-8 and TRBJ2-7): GAGVSQSPRYKVAKRGQDVALRCDPISGHVSLFWYQQALGQGPEFLTYFQNEAQLDKSGLPSDRFFAERPEGSVSTLKIQRTQQEDSAVYLCASSLAGQGGYFGPGTRLTVT.

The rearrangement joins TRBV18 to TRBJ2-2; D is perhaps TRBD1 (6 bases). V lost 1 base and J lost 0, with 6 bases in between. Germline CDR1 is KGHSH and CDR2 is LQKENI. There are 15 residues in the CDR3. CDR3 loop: CASSPQGANTGELFF. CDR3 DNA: TGTGCCAGCTCACCACAGGGGGCGAACACCGGGGAGCTGTTTTTT. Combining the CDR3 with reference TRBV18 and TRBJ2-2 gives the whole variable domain NAGVMQNPRHLVRRRGQEARLRCSPMKGHSHVYWYRQLPEEGLKFMVYLQKENIIDESGMPKERFSAEFPKEGPSILRIQQVVRGDSAAYFCASSPQGANTGELFFGEGSRLTVL.

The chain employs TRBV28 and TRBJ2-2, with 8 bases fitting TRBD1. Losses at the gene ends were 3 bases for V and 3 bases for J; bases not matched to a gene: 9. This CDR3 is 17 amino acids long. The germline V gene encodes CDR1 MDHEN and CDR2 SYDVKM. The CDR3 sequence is CASSFVWTGRDTGELFF. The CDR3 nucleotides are TGTGCCAGCAGTTTCGTCTGGACAGGGCGGGACACCGGGGAGCTGTTTTTT.

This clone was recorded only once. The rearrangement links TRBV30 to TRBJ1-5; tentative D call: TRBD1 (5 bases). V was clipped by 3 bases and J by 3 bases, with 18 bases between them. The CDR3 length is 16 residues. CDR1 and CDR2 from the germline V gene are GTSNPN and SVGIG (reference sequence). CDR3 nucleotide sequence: TGTGCCTGGAGGAGGTCGAAGGGGCAGAACAATCAGCCCCAGCATTTT. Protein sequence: CAWRRSKGQNNQPQHF.